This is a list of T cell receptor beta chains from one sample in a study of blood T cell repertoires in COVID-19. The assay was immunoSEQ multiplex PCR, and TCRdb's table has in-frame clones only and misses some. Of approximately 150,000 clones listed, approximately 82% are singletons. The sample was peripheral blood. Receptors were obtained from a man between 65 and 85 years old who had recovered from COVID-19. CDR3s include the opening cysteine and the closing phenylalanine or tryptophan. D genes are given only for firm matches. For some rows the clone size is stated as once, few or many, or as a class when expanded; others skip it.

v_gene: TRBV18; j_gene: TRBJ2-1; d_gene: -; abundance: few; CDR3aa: CASSPQVGHNEQFF; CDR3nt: TGTGCCAGCTCACCACAGGTGGGGCACAATGAGCAGTTCTTC
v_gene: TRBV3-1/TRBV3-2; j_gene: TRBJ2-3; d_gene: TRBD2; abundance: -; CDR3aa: CASSQEIGLAGVRDTQYF; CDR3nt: TGTGCCAGCAGCCAAGAGATCGGACTAGCGGGAGTACGGGATACGCAGTATTTT
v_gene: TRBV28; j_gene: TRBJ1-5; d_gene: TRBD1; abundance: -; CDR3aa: CASSPPGQGYQPQHF; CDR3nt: TGTGCCAGCAGTCCTCCGGGACAGGGATATCAGCCCCAGCATTTT
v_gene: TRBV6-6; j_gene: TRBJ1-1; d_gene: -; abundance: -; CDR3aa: CASSSPPGVTEAFF; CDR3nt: TGTGCCAGCAGCTCCCCACCAGGGGTCACTGAAGCTTTCTTT
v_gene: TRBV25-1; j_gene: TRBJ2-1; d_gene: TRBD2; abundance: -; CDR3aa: CASSESGLASGNEQFF; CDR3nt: TGTGCCAGCAGTGAATCCGGACTAGCTTCAGGCAATGAGCAGTTCTTC
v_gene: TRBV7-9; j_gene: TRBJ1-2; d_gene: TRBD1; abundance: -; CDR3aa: CASSATGTGDSGYTF; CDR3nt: TGTGCCAGCAGCGCTACCGGGACAGGGGATTCTGGCTACACCTTC
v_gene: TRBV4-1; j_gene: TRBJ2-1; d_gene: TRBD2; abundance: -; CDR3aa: CASSQDLRTSGKNEQFF; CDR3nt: TGCGCCAGCAGCCAAGATCTTAGGACTAGCGGGAAAAATGAGCAGTTCTTC
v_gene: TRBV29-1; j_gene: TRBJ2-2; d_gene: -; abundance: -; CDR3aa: CSVRGSSNTGELFF; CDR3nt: TGCAGCGTTCGGGGTAGTTCGAACACCGGGGAGCTGTTTTTT
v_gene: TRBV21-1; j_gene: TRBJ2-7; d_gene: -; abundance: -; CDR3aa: CASSKRVLSGDGYEQYF; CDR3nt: TGTGCCAGCAGCAAACGCGTACTCTCGGGAGATGGATACGAGCAGTACTTC
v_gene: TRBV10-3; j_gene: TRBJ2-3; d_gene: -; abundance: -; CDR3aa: CAISGEVDTQYF; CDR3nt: TGTGCCATCAGTGGGGAGGTAGATACGCAGTATTTT
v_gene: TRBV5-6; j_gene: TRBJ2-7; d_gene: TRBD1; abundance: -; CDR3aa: CASSYTRTGGSYEQYF; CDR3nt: TGTGCCAGCAGTTATACTCGGACAGGGGGTTCCTACGAGCAGTACTTC
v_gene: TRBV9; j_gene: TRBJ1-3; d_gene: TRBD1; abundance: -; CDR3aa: CASSDTGGSSGNTIYF; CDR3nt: TGTGCCAGCAGTGATACAGGGGGATCTTCTGGAAACACCATATATTTT
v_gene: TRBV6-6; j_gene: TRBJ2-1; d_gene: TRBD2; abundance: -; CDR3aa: CASSYSGRGLDVEQFF; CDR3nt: TGTGCCAGCAGTTACTCGGGGAGGGGACTAGACGTTGAGCAGTTCTTC
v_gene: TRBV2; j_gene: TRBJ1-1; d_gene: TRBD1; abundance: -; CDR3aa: CASTGQPMNTEAFF; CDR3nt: TGTGCCAGCACGGGACAGCCGATGAACACTGAAGCTTTCTTT
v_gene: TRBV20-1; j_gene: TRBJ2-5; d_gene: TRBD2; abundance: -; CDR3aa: CSASGTSGRSQETQYF; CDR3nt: TGCAGTGCTAGTGGGACTAGCGGGAGAAGCCAAGAGACCCAGTACTTC
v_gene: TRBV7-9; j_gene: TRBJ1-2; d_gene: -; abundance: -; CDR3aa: CASSFGVGYTF; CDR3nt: TGTGCCAGCAGCTTCGGAGTCGGCTACACCTTC